Detailed here is one T cell receptor (beta chain). This sample was taken from a study of cytomegalovirus exposure and HLA in healthy donors. The PCR was carried out with 60 Vbeta primers and 13 Jbeta primers. The assay was immunoSEQ multiplex PCR, and TCRdb's table has in-frame clones only and misses some. Of about 170,000 clones listed, 80% to 90% were seen once; the top ten hold approximately 0.8%. Germline loops: CDR1 MNHNS, CDR2 SASEGT. V was clipped by 2 bases and J by 4 bases; unmatched bases: 9. CDR3 size: 16 residues. The source is a woman aged 18-30 years in good health and CMV-seronegative. The sequencing sample was made of PBMCs. The gene calls are TRBV6-1 and TRBJ2-3, with 7 bases matching TRBD2. The CDR3 bases are TGTGCCAGCAGTGAATTTGTGGGAGGGCCTGCAGATACGCAGTATTTT. The encoded protein is CASSEFVGGPADTQYF.